The source of this T cell receptor beta chain is a study of identical twins (dated by TCRdb to the mid-2010s). About the full investigation: TCR alpha and beta repertoires from monozygotic twins, unrelated adults of various ages and cord blood were deep-sequenced to test whether fetal clonotypes persist. To rule out contamination, replicate twin experiments were performed at different times with different library preparation protocols. General study outcomes and caveats: Excess twin sharing in beta out-of-frame sequences was weaker because fewer shared sequences lowered the signal-to-noise ratio. Out-of-frame TCR alpha sequences shared between twins showed an excess of low generation-probability sequences compared with coincidental sharing between unrelated individuals. Invariant T cells such as MAIT and iNKT could partly confound zero-insertion analyses, although diverse VJ usage argued against such confounding for most clonotypes. Because the same donors could not be followed over many years, the conclusions relied on cross-sectional statistical analysis. In monozygotic twins, recombination models systematically underestimated out-of-frame TCR alpha sharing, but the models matched the sharing seen between unrelated individuals. Fewer insertions were carried by abundant cord blood beta clonotypes; a weaker similar trend was observed in young adult naive repertoires, while no such trend was observed in memory repertoires.

Every donor was a healthy Caucasian. The twin cohort consisted of three pairs of female monozygotic twins, all aged roughly 18 to 30 years. Positive isolation kits from Invitrogen were used to isolate the CD4+ and CD8+ T cell populations. Its CDR3 holds 18 amino acids, cysteine through phenylalanine. Kept here is only the CDR3 DNA, which spans 54 bases and is read in frame from base 1. The germline V end is reduced by 11 bases and the J end by 0 bases; junction bases left unmatched: 16. The library was prepared using 5' RACE. TCRdb records Illumina HiSeq 2000 as the sequencer. A universal primer binding site was introduced by template switching, and a unique molecular identifier was present in the final cDNA, enabling accurate counting of TCR cDNA molecules. Specific primers in the conserved constant-segment region were used to synthesize first-strand cDNA for the TCR alpha and beta chains. Each cDNA library was double barcoded, with a SMART-Mk sample barcode plus Illumina barcodes, to control for contamination. TruSeq adapter sequences, together with Illumina sample barcodes, were added in two successive PCR steps. The Illumina HiSeq platform was used with custom primers to sequence TCR alpha and beta cDNA libraries. The original methods were these. Unique molecular identifiers were extracted from raw reads with MiGEC, and CDR3 positions were determined with MiXCR. Recombination models were inferred per individual with the repgenHMM and IGoR tools using an EM algorithm. The tcR package in R was used for shared clonotype analysis, with sharing normalized by the product of cloneset sizes. To study raw recombination without the effects of thymic and clonal selection, out-of-frame nonproductive sequences were analyzed. In TCRdb, the public reads were trimmed at Q25 with fastp and aligned with MiXCR, with productive beta chains retained. A single entry per CDR3 protein holds the most common genes and DNA from its merged rows. These V and J calls derive from TCRdb rather than the authors' analysis. For this sample the table gives around 510,000 distinct CDR3 sequences, of which 14% were detected only once. About 1% of the sample goes to the ten largest clones.

Concerning this clonotype: Its antigen is not yet known. Base-call qualities are not available, and no considerably larger clone is one nucleotide away.

This sample was shared with a second study, whose subject was yellow fever vaccine responses in identical twins. The second source states: The authors reported that the T cell response to vaccination in identical twins appeared partly convergent and partly personalized. In identical twins, the study followed T cell clones that responded to the vaccine with precision.

The receptor comes from a woman under 30 in good health. The chain links TRBV12-3 or TRBV12-4 with TRBJ2-3, with 11 bases in between that match TRBD2. Sequenced sample: CD4+ T cells sorted from blood. Here the CDR3 is given as CALRSYTGLAASTDTQYF. In nucleotides, the sequence is TGTGCCCTCAGATCCTATACGGGACTAGCGGCTAGCACAGATACGCAGTATTTT.